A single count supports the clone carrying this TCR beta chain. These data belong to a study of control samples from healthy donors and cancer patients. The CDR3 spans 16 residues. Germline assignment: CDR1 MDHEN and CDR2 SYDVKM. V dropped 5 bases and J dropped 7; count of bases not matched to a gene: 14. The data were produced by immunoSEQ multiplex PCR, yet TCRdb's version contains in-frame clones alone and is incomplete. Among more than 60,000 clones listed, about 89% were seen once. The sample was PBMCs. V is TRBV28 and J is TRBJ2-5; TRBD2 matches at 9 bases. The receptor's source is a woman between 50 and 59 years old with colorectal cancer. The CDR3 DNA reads TGTGCCAGCAGTCCCCGTGCCAGCGGGGGGTCGCGGACCCAGTACTTC. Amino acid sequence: CASSPRASGGSRTQYF.